These T cell receptor beta chains were read from a single sample in a study of T cells in localized non-small cell lung cancer. Profiling relied on immunoSEQ multiplex PCR, and the TCRdb table lists in-frame clones only, not all of them. In the table there are approximately 7,000 clones, around 92% of which are singletons. Source: peripheral blood mononuclear cells, taken before any cancer treatment. The source is a male donor older than 55 with stage II lung adenocarcinoma. The CDR3 runs from the conserved cysteine through the conserved F or W. Each record gives: clone size, V gene, CDR3 length, CDR3 protein. Some rows mark clone size as missing; the rest say once, few, many or name a class of expanded clone.

-,TRBV4-3,18,CASSQDGVLAGAYNEQFF
-,TRBV2,14,CASREQGASDEQFF
-,TRBV7-2,13,CASSVGGDYEQFF
once,TRBV18,15,CASSPLPGRTYEQYF
-,TRBV18,17,CASCLLGRRGHQETQYF
once,TRBV11-3,17,CASSSAAEGSMNTEAFF
once,TRBV10-2,13,CASTTGALNTLDF
-,TRBV5-1,16,CASSDGGRIMNTEAFF
-,TRBV7-2,16,CASSSRGGVYTGELFF
-,TRBV5-1,17,CASSPTLTSGTSDTQYF
few,TRBV5-4,14,CASSIQGRNQPQHF
-,TRBV5-1,15,CASSLGTATNEKLFF
-,TRBV6-5,16,CASSYSGQGRKYEQYF
-,TRBV30,18,CAWSETGRGETIYSPLHF
large,TRBV19,15,CAGPPRRDREAGYTF
-,TRBV6-5,16,CASSYGRVMDTGELFF
once,TRBV27,14,CASSFGGAGYGYTF
once,TRBV5-1,14,CASSFGAVTDTQYF
-,TRBV27,14,CASRKLDSNKAAFF
-,TRBV7-6,14,CASSPRELAETQYF
-,TRBV5-1,14,CASSSGQSLYGYTF
-,TRBV6-1,16,CASSASLVRSNQPQHF
-,TRBV7-2,12,CASTLPNYGYTF